This passage covers 30 T cell receptor beta chains from one sample sequenced in a study of prognosis after radiotherapy for stage I lung cancer. From genomic DNA, two-round multiplex PCR was used to amplify TCR beta CDR3. Primers specific to each TRBV and TRBJ gene drove first-round PCR. TCRdb reprocessed the multiplex PCR reads via MiXCR and lists one record per CDR3 protein. The sample carries some 15,000 distinct CDR3 sequences, about 17% recorded once. The specimen was PBMCs, collected before or after stereotactic body radiation therapy (not recorded which). Receptors originate from a donor of 50 years or more with non-small cell lung cancer.

This clonotype has ten or more counts. This chain links TRBV6-7 with TRBJ2-5, with a possible D match to TRBD1 (10 bases). TRBV6-7 is noted as an ORF with a role that remains uncertain. The CDR3 runs 17 residues. The V and J ends lost 4 bases and 7 bases respectively, with 25 bases between them. This chain's CDR3 is CASSWTGGSSGSGTQYF. In nucleotides, the CDR3 is TGTGCCAGCAGTTGGACAGGGGGGAGTAGCGGGAGCGGGACCCAGTACTTC.

This clonotype was recorded at least ten times. The gene calls are TRBV9 and TRBJ1-6; TRBD1 might be the D (5 bases). With 2 bases removed from V and 9 bases from J, the gap between germline ends came to 15 bases. The CDR3 has 15 residues. CDR1 is SGDLS and CDR2 is YYNGEE in the germline V gene. The CDR3 loop is CASSVAGQGVSPLHF. The CDR3 DNA is TGTGCCAGCAGCGTGGCGGGGCAGGGTGTTTCACCCCTCCACTTT. Drawing the rest from reference TRBV9 and TRBJ1-6, the complete variable domain is DSGVTQTPKHLITATGQRVTLRCSPRSGDLSVYWYQQSLDQGLQFLIQYYNGEERAKGNILERFSAQQFPDLHSELNLSSLELGDSALYFCASSVAGQGVSPLHFGNGTRLTVT.

This clonotype came up many times. This clone may be a read error of a much larger clone one base away. Without the conserved terminal phenylalanine or tryptophan, this CDR3 likely stems from a read error. The DNA is omitted, as the CDR3 cannot be located on it reliably, and the CDR3 follows TCRdb's listing. The V and J genes are TRBV11-1 and TRBJ2-1; TRBD2 is taken as the D call from the table, unchecked against the DNA. The germline gives CDR1 SGHAT, CDR2 FQDESV (reference sequence). The CDR3 length is 15 residues, termini included. CDR3: CASSSGTSGAVWPFL.

Of note for this clonotype: This may stem from a read error, because a much larger clone lies one nucleotide away. The chain joins TRBV6-2 or TRBV6-3 to TRBJ1-1; the D is unclear. Germline V gives CDR1 MNHEY, CDR2 SVGEGT. The CDR3 has 12 amino acids. CDR3 residues: CACSNPGPYAFF. In DNA, the CDR3 is TGTGCCTGCAGTAATCCGGGCCCCTATGCTTTCTTT.

Ten or more counts support this clonotype. This sequence joins TRBV6-1 and TRBJ2-7; no clear D gene. Germline V gene sequence: CDR1 MNHNS, CDR2 SASEGT. V lost 11 bases and J 3 bases, leaving 2 bases between the germline ends. The CDR3 length is 8 residues. The CDR3 protein is CAGYEQYV. The CDR3 DNA sequence: TGTGCCGGCTACGAGCAGTACGTC.

This clonotype was seen repeatedly, ten times or more. The rearrangement joins TRBV4-2 to TRBJ2-3; TRBD2 matches at 9 bases. CDR3 length: 16 amino acids. The trim removed 2 bases at V and 3 bases at J, leaving 6 bases unmatched. The germline V gene has CDR1 LGHNA and CDR2 YNFKEQ. CDR3: CASSQSGRSATDTQYF. DNA of the CDR3: TGTGCCAGCAGCCAAAGCGGGAGGTCGGCGACAGATACGCAGTATTTT.

With regard to this clonotype: With a far larger clone one base away, a read error is the likely cause. The chain has TRBV6-2 or TRBV6-3 and TRBJ1-5; D unclear. The CDR3 is made up of 15 amino acids. Germline CDR1 and CDR2: MNHEY and SVGEGT. CDR3 in DNA: TGTGCCAGCAGTTACTCGAGATCGGCTAATCAGCCCAAGCATTTT. It codes for CASSYSRSANQPKHF.

This clonotype was seen ten or more times. V gene TRBV27 combines with J gene TRBJ2-7, with 7 bases fitting TRBD1. V shed 5 bases, J shed 5 bases, and the junction held 15 bases outside the gene matches. Germline V gene lookup returns CDR1 MNHEY and CDR2 SMNVEV (reference sequence). CDR3 size: 16 residues. The DNA of the CDR3 is TGTGCCAGCAGTACCAATCGGGACAGCTTTCGGGACGAGCAGTACGTC. This sequence encodes CASSTNRDSFRDEQYV.

This clonotype has at least ten counts. The J gene is TRBJ1-2, the V gene TRBV19; no reliable D call. Trimming shortened V by 1 base and J by 8 bases, and 5 bases separated the two germline ends. The V gene's germline CDR1 is LNHDA and CDR2 SQIVND (reference sequence). CDR3 length: 11 residues. CDR3: CASSIGRGYTF. As DNA, the CDR3 is TGTGCCAGTAGTATAGGTAGAGGCTACACCTTC.

This clonotype was observed many times. The chain carries TRBV5-5 and TRBJ2-1, with D perhaps being TRBD1 or TRBD2 (5 bases each). The CDR3 has 15 residues. Germline V gene sequence: CDR1 SGHKS, CDR2 YYEKEE (reference sequence). Trimming cost V 4 bases and J 0 bases, with 11 bases left between them. The CDR3: CASSVGPSSYNEQFF. In DNA, the CDR3 is TGTGCCAGCAGCGTGGGACCGAGCTCCTACAATGAGCAGTTCTTC. The full variable domain, rest sourced from reference TRBV5-5 and TRBJ2-1, is DAGVTQSPTHLIKTRGQQVTLRCSPISGHKSVSWYQQVLGQGPQFIFQYYEKEERGRGNFPDRFSARQFPNYSSELNVNALLLGDSALYLCASSVGPSSYNEQFFGPGTRLTVL.

This clonotype appeared many times. The chain is built from TRBV13 and TRBJ2-1; 13 bases agree with TRBD2. This CDR3 is 20 amino acids long. V shed 0 bases, J shed 6 bases, and the junction held 14 bases outside the gene matches. CDR1 PRHDT and CDR2 FYEKMQ come from the germline V gene (reference sequence). The CDR3 region has the DNA TGTGCCAGCAGCTTAGGCCCGGGACTAGCGGGAACTACTCTCAGCAATGAGCAGTTCTTC. Its translation is CASSLGPGLAGTTLSNEQFF.

Concerning this clonotype: This sequence is one base from a far larger clone and is likely a read error. V usage is TRBV6-4 and J usage is TRBJ2-7; a weak D match, TRBD1 (5 bases). CDR3 length: 13 amino acids. Germline V gene lookup returns CDR1 MRHNA and CDR2 SNTAGT. Trimming cost V 6 bases and J 6 bases, with 15 bases left between them. The CDR3 reads CASSQRTRFEQYF. CDR3 sequence (DNA): TGTGCCAGCAGCCAAAGGACACGGTTCGAGCAGTACTTC.

This clonotype has at least ten counts. The rearrangement uses TRBV19 and TRBJ1-6; D not certain. The germline CDR1 and CDR2 sequences are LNHDA and SQIVND (reference sequence). The V and J ends lost 9 bases and 4 bases respectively, with 19 bases between them. This CDR3 comprises 16 residues. CDR3 loop: CASRYKGKGYNSPLHF. CDR3 bases: TGTGCCAGCCGCTATAAGGGAAAAGGGTATAATTCACCCCTCCACTTT.

This clonotype was observed many times. The chain joins TRBV6-1 to TRBJ1-5, with D possibly matching TRBD1 (5 bases). This CDR3 is 16 amino acids long. Looked up from germline, CDR1 is MNHNS and CDR2 is SASEGT. V lost 6 bases to trimming and J lost 0 bases, with 15 bases between them. The CDR3 DNA sequence: TGTGCCAGCAGGGAAACAACAGGTTATAGCAATCAGCCCCAGCATTTT. Protein sequence: CASRETTGYSNQPQHF.

This clonotype was detected ten times or more. V usage is TRBV28 and J usage is TRBJ2-4; D possibly corresponds to TRBD2 (7 bases). Looked up from germline, CDR1 is MDHEN and CDR2 is SYDVKM. The CDR3 totals 14 residues. Trimming took 5 bases from V and 6 from J, leaving 14 bases between them. The CDR3 DNA sequence: TGTGCCAGCAGTCGAAGGGGGGGTGGAAACATTCAGTACTTC. Protein product: CASSRRGGGNIQYF.

This clonotype was recorded only once. A far more abundant clone sits one base away, making this likely a read error. The chain links TRBV11-3 to TRBJ2-7; no clear D. The CDR3 has 13 amino acids. Germline CDR1 reads SGHNT; CDR2 reads YENEEA. V lost 3 bases and J lost 7, with 13 bases in between. CDR3 amino acids: CASSFAAYNEQYF. CDR3 nucleotides: TGTGCCAGCAGCTTCGCAGCCTACAATGAGCAGTACTTC.

This clonotype was observed many times. The CDR3 DNA reads TGTGCCAGCAGAGTCCTGGACAGCTCCTACAATGAGCAGTTCTTC. Its protein is CASRVLDSSYNEQFF. The genes are TRBV28 and TRBJ2-1; the D gene is possibly TRBD1 (6 bases). Germline assignment: CDR1 MDHEN and CDR2 SYDVKM. The CDR3 has 15 amino acids. Trimming pared 6 bases from V and 0 bases from J, leaving 12 bases between.

This clonotype was seen repeatedly, ten times or more. The chain has TRBV9 and TRBJ2-1; 10 positions match TRBD2. Germline trimming cut 0 bases from V and 0 bases from J; bases unmatched to any gene: 9. The CDR3 sequence is 19 residues long. Germline CDR1 SGDLS, CDR2 YYNGEE. The CDR3 sequence: CASSVGGLAVQSSYNEQFF. Here the CDR3 DNA reads TGTGCCAGCAGCGTAGGAGGACTAGCGGTCCAGAGCTCCTACAATGAGCAGTTCTTC. The full variable domain, completed using reference TRBV9 and TRBJ2-1, is DSGVTQTPKHLITATGQRVTLRCSPRSGDLSVYWYQQSLDQGLQFLIQYYNGEERAKGNILERFSAQQFPDLHSELNLSSLELGDSALYFCASSVGGLAVQSSYNEQFFGPGTRLTVL.

There are many counts of this clonotype. The CDR3 DNA reads TGCGCCAGCAGCCAAGAATACAGTACAGATACGCAGTATTTT. Its translation is CASSQEYSTDTQYF. The chain is built from TRBV4-3 and TRBJ2-3; D is unresolved. CDR1 LGHNA and CDR2 YSLEER come from the germline V gene. V was shortened by 0 bases and J by 3 bases, with 7 bases between the two germline ends. This CDR3 is built from 14 residues.

This clonotype has ten or more counts. The V gene is TRBV5-1, the J gene TRBJ2-5, with D uncertain. CDR1 is SGHRS and CDR2 is YFSETQ in the germline V gene. V was trimmed by 0 bases and J by 1 base, leaving 7 bases between them. The CDR3 length is 14 residues. The CDR3 nucleotides are TGCGCCAGCAGCTTGGGTGGGATCCAAGAGACCCAGTACTTC. The encoded protein is CASSLGGIQETQYF.

This clonotype was detected a few times. The chain combines TRBV5-1 with TRBJ2-4; tentatively, D is TRBD1 (5 bases). V lost 0 bases and J 5 bases, leaving 12 bases between the germline ends. The CDR3 runs to 15 residues. The V gene's germline CDR1 is SGHRS and CDR2 YFSETQ. In DNA, the CDR3 is TGCGCCAGCAGCTTGGTCCCAGGGTTGGAAAACATTCAGTACTTC. This translates into CASSLVPGLENIQYF.

This clonotype was counted ten times or more. This sequence joins TRBV6-1 and TRBJ2-5, with 9 bases identical to TRBD2. V lost 8 bases, J lost 3 bases, and 10 bases stayed unmatched. CDR3 length equals 15 residues. CDR1 is MNHNS and CDR2 is SASEGT in the germline V gene. CDR3 protein: CASQTRASGKETQYF. The CDR3 DNA reads as TGTGCCAGCCAAACGAGGGCTAGCGGGAAAGAGACCCAGTACTTC.

This clonotype has a handful of counts. The chain has TRBV9 and TRBJ1-1; weak D call: TRBD1 (5 bases). This CDR3 has 14 residues. Trimming removed 7 bases from V and 1 base from J, with 14 bases in between. The germline V gene has CDR1 SGDLS and CDR2 YYNGEE. Written as DNA, the CDR3 is TGTGCCAGCGGCAGGAGGGGCGAGAACACTGAAGCTTTCTTT. Protein product: CASGRRGENTEAFF.

This clonotype showed up many times. The chain combines TRBV6-9 with TRBJ2-7; 7 positions agree with TRBD2. CDR1 and CDR2 from the germline V gene are MNHGY and SVAAGI. This CDR3 is built from 17 residues. With V trimmed by 4 bases and J by 0 bases, 12 bases remained unmatched. The CDR3, as DNA: TGTGCCAGCAGTTTAGGACTAGATGGGGTGAGCTCCTACGAGCAGTACTTC. This sequence encodes CASSLGLDGVSSYEQYF.

The chain is built from TRBV18 and TRBJ2-5, with TRBD2 matching 10 bases. This CDR3 has 16 residues. J lost 5 bases, V lost 2 bases, and 8 bases had no gene match. Germline CDR1 is KGHSH and CDR2 is LQKENI. CDR3 sequence reads: CASSPSLSGRLETQYF. The CDR3 DNA sequence: TGTGCCAGCTCACCATCCCTTAGCGGGAGGCTTGAGACCCAGTACTTC.

This clonotype has a count of ten or more. The chain carries TRBV4-3 and TRBJ2-4, with TRBD2 matching over 8 bases. This CDR3 has 16 amino acids. V lost 3 bases to trimming and J lost 4 bases; unmatched junction nucleotides: 8. Germline CDR1 and CDR2: LGHNA and YSLEER. CDR3 region: CASSQLTSGRKNIQYF. CDR3 in DNA: TGCGCCAGCAGCCAGTTAACTAGCGGCCGAAAAAACATTCAGTACTTC.

This clonotype was counted at least ten times. The rearrangement uses TRBV2 and TRBJ2-1, with TRBD2 matching over 10 bases. The CDR3 extends over 16 amino acids. The V segment lost 6 bases and the J segment 8 bases; nucleotides outside the gene matches: 13. The germline V gene encodes CDR1 SNHLY and CDR2 FYNNEI. In DNA, the CDR3 is TGTGCCAGCAGAAGCCGTCTAGCGGGAGATAACGATGAGCAGTTCTTC. As protein: CASRSRLAGDNDEQFF.

This clonotype is labeled as medium-sized. V usage is TRBV30 and J usage is TRBJ1-5; D gene ambiguous. The CDR3 length is 14 residues. Germline CDR1 is GTSNPN and CDR2 is SVGIG (reference sequence). Trimming removed 2 bases at V and 3 bases at J, with 11 bases between. The CDR3 reads CAWSIVGNNQPQHF. The CDR3 coding sequence is TGTGCCTGGAGTATTGTAGGGAACAATCAGCCCCAGCATTTT.

At least ten counts were recorded for this clonotype. The chain joins TRBV18 to TRBJ1-5; TRBD1 is a possible D gene (6 bases). The CDR3 runs 15 residues. CDR1 is KGHSH and CDR2 is LQKENI in the germline V gene. Trimming took off 4 bases at V and 1 base at J, with 11 bases between the two ends. In nucleotides, the CDR3 is TGTGCCAGCTCACAAACAGGGCCCAGCAATCAGCCCCAGCATTTT. Protein product: CASSQTGPSNQPQHF.

This clonotype was counted at least ten times. The V and J genes are TRBV29-1 and TRBJ2-1; D gene unclear. The CDR3 sequence is 11 residues long. V was trimmed by 7 bases and J by 5 bases, leaving 9 bases between them. CDR1 is SQVTM and CDR2 is ANQGSEA in the germline V gene. The CDR3 spells CSAFQDNEQFF. CDR3 bases: TGCAGCGCCTTCCAAGACAATGAGCAGTTCTTC.